This TCR beta chain was identified during a study of blood T cell repertoires in COVID-19. Study at large: PBMCs, B-cell-depleted T cells, or T cells were the source of the cDNA or gDNA that made up the material.

Deletions cut 3 bases from V and 4 bases from J, with 7 bases between. CDR3 length equals 12 residues. In germline, CDR1 is SGHDT, CDR2 YYEEEE. Measured with immunoSEQ multiplex PCR; TCRdb has only the in-frame clones, and not every one. The sample contains 120,000 to 150,000 clones, roughly 83% of which appear only once. The J gene is TRBJ1-1, the V gene TRBV5-6; perhaps TRBD1 as D (5 bases). The TCR originated in a man aged 40-55 years with acute COVID-19. The sequenced sample was PBMCs or T cells enriched from blood (not recorded which). The DNA of the CDR3 is TGTGCCAGCAGCTCCGGGGGCACTGAAGCTTTCTTT. Translated, it gives CASSSGGTEAFF. The complete variable domain, with remaining parts taken from reference TRBV5-6 and TRBJ1-1, reads DAGVTQSPTHLIKTRGQQVTLRCSPKSGHDTVSWYQQALGQGPQFIFQYYEEEERQRGNFPDRFSGHQFPNYSSELNVNALLLGDSALYLCASSSGGTEAFFGQGTRLTVV.